This T cell receptor beta chain was observed in a study of T cells in Graves' hyperthyroidism and ophthalmopathy. Study observations and caveats: Most thyroid-expanded clonotypes above 0.001 were also found in blood.

Amplified TCR beta CDR3 regions derived from RNA transcripts. The HTBI primer set was used in a first-round RT-PCR of the TCR CDR3. TCRdb independently ran MiXCR on the multiplex PCR reads; one entry per CDR3 protein. The sample shows roughly 170,000 distinct CDR3 sequences, 17% of them seen only once. This clonotype was counted a few times. The target antigen is unknown. Those with hyperthyroidism were 18 to 65 years old, newly diagnosed, and ill for under 2 months. Those patients with uncontrolled infection, other autoimmune disease, pregnancy or lactation were excluded. The germline V gene has CDR1 MGHRA and CDR2 YSYEKL. This CDR3 is built from 18 residues. The V and J ends lost 1 base and 2 bases, in that order; junction bases with no gene match: 2.

The rearrangement joins TRBV4-1 to TRBJ2-6; the match to TRBD2 covers 13 bases. The receptor comes from a woman in her fifties or sixties with Graves' hyperthyroidism. The source material was blood. The CDR3: CASSQVGLAGAGANVLTF. The CDR3 region has the DNA TGCGCCAGCAGCCAAGTCGGACTAGCGGGAGCTGGGGCCAACGTCCTGACTTTC.